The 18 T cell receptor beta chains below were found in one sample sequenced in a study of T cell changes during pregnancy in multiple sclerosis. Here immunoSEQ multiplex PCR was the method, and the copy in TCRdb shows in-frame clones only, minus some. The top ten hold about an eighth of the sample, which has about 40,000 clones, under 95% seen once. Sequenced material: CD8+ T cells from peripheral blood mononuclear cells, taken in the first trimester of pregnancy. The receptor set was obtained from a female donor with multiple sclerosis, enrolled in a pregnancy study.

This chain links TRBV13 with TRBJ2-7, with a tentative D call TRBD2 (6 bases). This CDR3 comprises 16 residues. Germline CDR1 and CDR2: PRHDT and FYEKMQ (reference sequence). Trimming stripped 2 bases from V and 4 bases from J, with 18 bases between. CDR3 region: CASSLSKGRGRYEQYF. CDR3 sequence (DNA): TGTGCCAGCAGCTTATCAAAGGGGCGGGGAAGGTACGAGCAGTACTTC.

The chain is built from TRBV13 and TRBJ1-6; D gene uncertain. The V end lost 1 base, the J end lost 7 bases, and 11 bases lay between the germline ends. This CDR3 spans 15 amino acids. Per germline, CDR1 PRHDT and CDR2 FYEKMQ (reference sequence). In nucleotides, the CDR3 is TGTGCCAGCAGCTTAGAAACAGAAGTGAATTCACCCCTCCACTTT. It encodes CASSLETEVNSPLHF.

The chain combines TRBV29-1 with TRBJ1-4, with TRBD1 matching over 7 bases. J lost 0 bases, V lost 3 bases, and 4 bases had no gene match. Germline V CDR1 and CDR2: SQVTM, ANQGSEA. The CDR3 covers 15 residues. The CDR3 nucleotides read TGCAGCGTTGAGGGGACAGATGCAACTAATGAAAAACTGTTTTTT. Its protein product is CSVEGTDATNEKLFF.

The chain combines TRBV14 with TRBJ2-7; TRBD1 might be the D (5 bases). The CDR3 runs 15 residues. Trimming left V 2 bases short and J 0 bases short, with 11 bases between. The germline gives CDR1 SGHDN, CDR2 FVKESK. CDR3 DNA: TGTGCCAGCAGCCAATTCAGGGAACCCTCCTACGAGCAGTACTTC. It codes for CASSQFREPSYEQYF.

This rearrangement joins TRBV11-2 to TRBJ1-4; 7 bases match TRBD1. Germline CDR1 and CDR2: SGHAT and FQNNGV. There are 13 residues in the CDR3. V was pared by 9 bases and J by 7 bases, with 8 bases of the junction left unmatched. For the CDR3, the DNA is TGTGCCAGTAAACAGGGGAGCGCTGAAAAACTGTTTTTT. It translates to CASKQGSAEKLFF.

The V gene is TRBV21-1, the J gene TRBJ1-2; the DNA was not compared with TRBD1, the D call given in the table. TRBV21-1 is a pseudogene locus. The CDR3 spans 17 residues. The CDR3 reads CASSKPKRRDRSYGYTF. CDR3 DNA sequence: TGTGCCAGCAGCAAGCCTAAACGGCGGGACAGGAGCTATGGCTACACCTTC.

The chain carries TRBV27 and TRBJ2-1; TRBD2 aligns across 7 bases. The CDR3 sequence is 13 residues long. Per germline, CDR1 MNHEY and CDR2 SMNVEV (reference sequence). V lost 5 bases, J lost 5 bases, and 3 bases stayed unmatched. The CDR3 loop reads CASSSLADNEQFF. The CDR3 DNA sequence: TGTGCCAGCAGTAGTCTAGCGGACAATGAGCAGTTCTTC.

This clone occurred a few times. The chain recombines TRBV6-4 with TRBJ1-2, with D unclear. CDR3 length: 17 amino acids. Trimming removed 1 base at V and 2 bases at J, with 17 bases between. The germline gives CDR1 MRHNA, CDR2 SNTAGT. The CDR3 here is CASSDYNSGWVNYGYTF. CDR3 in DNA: TGTGCCAGCAGTGACTATAATTCGGGGTGGGTAAACTATGGCTACACCTTC.

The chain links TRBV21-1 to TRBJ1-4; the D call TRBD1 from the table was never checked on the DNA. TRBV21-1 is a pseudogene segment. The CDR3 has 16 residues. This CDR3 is CASSKGGRVADEKLFF. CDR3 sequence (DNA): TGTGCCAGCAGCAAAGGGGGCAGGGTGGCCGATGAAAAACTGTTTTTT.

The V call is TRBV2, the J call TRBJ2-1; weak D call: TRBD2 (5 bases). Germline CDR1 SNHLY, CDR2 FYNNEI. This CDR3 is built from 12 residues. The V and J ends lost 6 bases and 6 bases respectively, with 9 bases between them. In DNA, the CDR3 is TGTGCCAGCAGCGGGGAAGGCAATGAGCAGTTCTTC. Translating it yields CASSGEGNEQFF.

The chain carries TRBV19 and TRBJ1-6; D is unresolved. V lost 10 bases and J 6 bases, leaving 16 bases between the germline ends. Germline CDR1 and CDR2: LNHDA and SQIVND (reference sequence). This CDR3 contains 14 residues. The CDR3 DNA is TGTGCCACTAGCGGGGTAATCATTAATTCACCCCTCCACTTT. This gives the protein CATSGVIINSPLHF. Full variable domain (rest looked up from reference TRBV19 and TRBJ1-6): DGGITQSPKYLFRKEGQNVTLSCEQNLNHDAMYWYRQDPGQGLRLIYYSQIVNDFQKGDIAEGYSVSREKKESFPLTVTSAQKNPTAFYLCATSGVIINSPLHFGNGTRLTVT.

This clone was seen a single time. The CDR3 coding sequence is TGTGCCAGCCAGAGGGATGGGTCTCAAAGGGAGACCCAGTACTTC. This sequence encodes CASQRDGSQRETQYF. This rearrangement joins TRBV6-5 to TRBJ2-5, with a possible D match to TRBD2 (5 bases). The CDR3 is 15 amino acids. CDR1 and CDR2 (germline): MNHEY, SVGAGI. Trimming removed 8 bases at V and 5 bases at J, with 21 bases between.

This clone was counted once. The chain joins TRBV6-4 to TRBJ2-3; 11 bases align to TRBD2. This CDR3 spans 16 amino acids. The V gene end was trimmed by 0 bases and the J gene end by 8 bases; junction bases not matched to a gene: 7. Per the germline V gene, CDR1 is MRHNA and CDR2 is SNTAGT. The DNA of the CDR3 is TGTGCCAGCAGTGACTCGACTAGCGGGGACCCCGGTACGCAGTATTTT. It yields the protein CASSDSTSGDPGTQYF.

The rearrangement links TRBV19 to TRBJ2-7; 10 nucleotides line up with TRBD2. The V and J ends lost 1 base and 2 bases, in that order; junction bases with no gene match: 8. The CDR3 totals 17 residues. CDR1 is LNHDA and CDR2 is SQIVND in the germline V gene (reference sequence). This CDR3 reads CASSIGWLAGAPYEQYF. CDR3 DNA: TGTGCCAGTAGTATAGGGTGGCTAGCGGGGGCCCCCTACGAGCAGTACTTC.

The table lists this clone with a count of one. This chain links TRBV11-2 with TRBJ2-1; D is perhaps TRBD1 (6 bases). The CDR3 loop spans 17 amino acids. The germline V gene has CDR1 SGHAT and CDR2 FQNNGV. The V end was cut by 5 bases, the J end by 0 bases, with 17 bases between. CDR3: CASSGSDRGSSYNEQFF. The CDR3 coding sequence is TGTGCCAGCAGCGGGTCGGACAGAGGCAGCTCCTACAATGAGCAGTTCTTC.

CDR3 DNA sequence: TGTGCCAGCCATGGAGGAGACAATGAGCAGTTCTTC. This encodes CASHGGDNEQFF. The V gene is TRBV18, the J gene TRBJ2-1, with TRBD2 as a possible D gene (5 bases). Germline CDR1 is KGHSH and CDR2 is LQKENI. This CDR3 has 12 residues. Trimming pared 8 bases from V and 5 bases from J, leaving 10 bases between.

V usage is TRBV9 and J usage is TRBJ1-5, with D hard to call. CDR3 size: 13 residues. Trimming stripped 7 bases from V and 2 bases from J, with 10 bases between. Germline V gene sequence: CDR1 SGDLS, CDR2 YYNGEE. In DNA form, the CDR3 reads TGTGCCAGCGGGCAGGAGGGCAATCAGCCCCAGCATTTT. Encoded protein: CASGQEGNQPQHF.

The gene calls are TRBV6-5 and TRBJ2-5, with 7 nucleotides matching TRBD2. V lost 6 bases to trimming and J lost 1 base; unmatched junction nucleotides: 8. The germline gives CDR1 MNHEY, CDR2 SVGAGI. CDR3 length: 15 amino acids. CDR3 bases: TGTGCCAGCAGGTTAATCCGGGGGGTCCAAGAGACCCAGTACTTC. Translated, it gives CASRLIRGVQETQYF.